This TCR beta chain was sequenced for a study of cytomegalovirus exposure and HLA in healthy donors. Primers included in the PCR were 60 Vbeta and 13 Jbeta primers. Profiling relied on immunoSEQ multiplex PCR, and the TCRdb table lists in-frame clones only, not all of them. The table has roughly 130,000 clones, around 74% seen once. Comment on this clone: Its specificity is unknown.

Those who donated were healthy bone marrow donors. Sampled while nominally healthy, donors likely had unrecorded immune exposures. CDR1 is SQVTM, CDR2 ANQGSEA, per germline. Trimming left V 1 base short and J 7 bases short, with 17 bases between. The CDR3 is 14 residues long. Study-wide findings and caveats: Data from an earlier analysis indicated that most TCR beta V segments were productive either about 90% or about 30% of the time.

Sequenced input: PBMCs. The receptor was derived from a woman aged 45 to 65 in good health and CMV-seropositive. The V call is TRBV29-1, the J call TRBJ2-7, with a possible D match to TRBD1 (6 bases). The CDR3 sequence: CSVEGDTQAREQYF. In DNA form, the CDR3 reads TGCAGCGTTGAAGGGGACACCCAAGCGAGGGAGCAGTACTTC.